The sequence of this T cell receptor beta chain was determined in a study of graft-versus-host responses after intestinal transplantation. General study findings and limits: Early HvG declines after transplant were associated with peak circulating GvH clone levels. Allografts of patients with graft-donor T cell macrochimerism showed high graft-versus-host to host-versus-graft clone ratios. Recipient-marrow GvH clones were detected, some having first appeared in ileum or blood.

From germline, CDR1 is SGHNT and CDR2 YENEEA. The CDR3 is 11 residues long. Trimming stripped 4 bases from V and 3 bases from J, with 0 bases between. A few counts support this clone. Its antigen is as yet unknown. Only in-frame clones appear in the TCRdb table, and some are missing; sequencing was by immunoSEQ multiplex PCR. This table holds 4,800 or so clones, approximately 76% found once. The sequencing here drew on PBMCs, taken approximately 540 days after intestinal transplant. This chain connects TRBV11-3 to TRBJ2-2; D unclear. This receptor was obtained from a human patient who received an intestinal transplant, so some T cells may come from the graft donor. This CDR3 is CASSYTGELFF. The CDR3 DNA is TGTGCCAGCAGCTACACCGGGGAGCTGTTTTTT. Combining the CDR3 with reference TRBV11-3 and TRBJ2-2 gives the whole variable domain EAGVVQSPRYKIIEKKQPVAFWCNPISGHNTLYWYLQNLGQGPELLIRYENEEAVDDSQLPKDRFSAERLKGVDSTLKIQPAELGDSAVYLCASSYTGELFFGEGSRLTVL.